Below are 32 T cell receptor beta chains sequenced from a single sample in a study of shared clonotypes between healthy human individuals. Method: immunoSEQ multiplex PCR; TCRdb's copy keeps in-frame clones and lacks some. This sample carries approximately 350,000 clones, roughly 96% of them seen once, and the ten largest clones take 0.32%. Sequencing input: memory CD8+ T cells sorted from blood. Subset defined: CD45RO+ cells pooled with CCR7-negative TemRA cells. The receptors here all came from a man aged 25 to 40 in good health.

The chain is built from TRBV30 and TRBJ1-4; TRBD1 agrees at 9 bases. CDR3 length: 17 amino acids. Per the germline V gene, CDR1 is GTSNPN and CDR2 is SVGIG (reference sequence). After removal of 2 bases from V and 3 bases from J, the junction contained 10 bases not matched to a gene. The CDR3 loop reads CAWSRGQGSRANEKLFF. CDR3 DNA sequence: TGTGCCTGGAGTAGGGGACAGGGCTCTAGGGCTAATGAAAAACTGTTTTTT.

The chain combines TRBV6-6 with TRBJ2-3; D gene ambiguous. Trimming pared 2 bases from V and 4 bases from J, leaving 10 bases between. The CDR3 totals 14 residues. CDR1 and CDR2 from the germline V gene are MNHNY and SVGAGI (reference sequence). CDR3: CASSYGSAADTQYF. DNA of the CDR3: TGTGCCAGCAGTTACGGATCTGCGGCAGATACGCAGTATTTT.

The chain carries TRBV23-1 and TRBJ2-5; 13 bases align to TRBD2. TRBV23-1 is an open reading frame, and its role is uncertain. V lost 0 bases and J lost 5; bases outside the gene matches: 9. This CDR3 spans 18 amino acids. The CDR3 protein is CASSQSPTSGRASETQYF. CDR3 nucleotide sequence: TGCGCCAGCAGTCAATCCCCCACTAGCGGGAGGGCCTCTGAGACCCAGTACTTC.

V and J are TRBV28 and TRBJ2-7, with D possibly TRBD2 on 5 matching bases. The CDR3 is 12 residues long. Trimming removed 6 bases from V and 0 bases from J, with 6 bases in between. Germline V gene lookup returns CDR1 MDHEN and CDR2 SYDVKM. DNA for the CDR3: TGTGCCAGCAGGAGGGCCTCCTACGAGCAGTACTTC. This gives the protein CASRRASYEQYF. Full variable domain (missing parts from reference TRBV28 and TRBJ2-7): DVKVTQSSRYLVKRTGEKVFLECVQDMDHENMFWYRQDPGLGLRLIYFSYDVKMKEKGDIPEGYSVSREKKERFSLILESASTNQTSMYLCASRRASYEQYFGPGTRLTVT.

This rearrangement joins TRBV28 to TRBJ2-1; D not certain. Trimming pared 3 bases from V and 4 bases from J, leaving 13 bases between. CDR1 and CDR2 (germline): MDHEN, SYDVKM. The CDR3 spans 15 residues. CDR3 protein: CASSFPGSRYNEQFF. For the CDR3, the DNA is TGTGCCAGCAGTTTTCCCGGCTCCCGTTACAATGAGCAGTTCTTC.

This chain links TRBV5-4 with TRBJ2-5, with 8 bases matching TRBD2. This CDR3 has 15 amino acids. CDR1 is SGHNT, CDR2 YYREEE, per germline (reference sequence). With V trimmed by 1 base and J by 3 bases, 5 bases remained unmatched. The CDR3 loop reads CASSLSGGLKETQYF. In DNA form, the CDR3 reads TGTGCCAGCAGCTTGAGCGGGGGTTTAAAAGAGACCCAGTACTTC.

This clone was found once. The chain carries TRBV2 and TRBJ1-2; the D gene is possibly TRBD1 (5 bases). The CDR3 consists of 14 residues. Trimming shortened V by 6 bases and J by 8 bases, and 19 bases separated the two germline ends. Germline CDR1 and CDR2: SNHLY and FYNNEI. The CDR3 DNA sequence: TGTGCCAGCAGCGCCGGCACAGGCAGGTACGGCTACACCTTC. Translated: CASSAGTGRYGYTF.

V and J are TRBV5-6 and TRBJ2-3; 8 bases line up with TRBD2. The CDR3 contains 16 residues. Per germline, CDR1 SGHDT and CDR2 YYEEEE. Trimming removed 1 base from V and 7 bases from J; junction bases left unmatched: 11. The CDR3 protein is CASSLRASGPSNTQYF. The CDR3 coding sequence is TGTGCCAGCAGCTTGAGGGCTAGCGGGCCGTCGAATACGCAGTATTTT.

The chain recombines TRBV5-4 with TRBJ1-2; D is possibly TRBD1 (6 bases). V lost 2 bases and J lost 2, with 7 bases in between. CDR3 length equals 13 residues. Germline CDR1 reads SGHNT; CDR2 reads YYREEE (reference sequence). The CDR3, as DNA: TGTGCCAGCAGCTTCAGGGGAAACTATGGCTACACCTTC. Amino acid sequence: CASSFRGNYGYTF.

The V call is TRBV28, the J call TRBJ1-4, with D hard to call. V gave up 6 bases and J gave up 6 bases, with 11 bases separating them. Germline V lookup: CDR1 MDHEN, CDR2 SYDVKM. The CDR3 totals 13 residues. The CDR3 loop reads CASREGADEKLFF. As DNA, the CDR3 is TGTGCCAGCAGGGAAGGAGCGGATGAAAAACTGTTTTTT.

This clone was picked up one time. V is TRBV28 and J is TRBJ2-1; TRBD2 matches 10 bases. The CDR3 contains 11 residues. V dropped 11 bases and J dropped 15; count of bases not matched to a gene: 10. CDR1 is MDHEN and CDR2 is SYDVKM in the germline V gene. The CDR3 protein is CASGTSDRPFF. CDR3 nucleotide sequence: TGTGCCTCGGGGACTAGCGACCGCCCGTTCTTC.

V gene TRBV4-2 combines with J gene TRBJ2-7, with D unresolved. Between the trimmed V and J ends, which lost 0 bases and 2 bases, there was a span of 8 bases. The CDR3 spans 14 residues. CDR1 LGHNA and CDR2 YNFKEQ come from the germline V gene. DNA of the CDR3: TGTGCCAGCAGCCAAGAGAACAAACCCTACGAGCAGTACTTC. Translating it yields CASSQENKPYEQYF.

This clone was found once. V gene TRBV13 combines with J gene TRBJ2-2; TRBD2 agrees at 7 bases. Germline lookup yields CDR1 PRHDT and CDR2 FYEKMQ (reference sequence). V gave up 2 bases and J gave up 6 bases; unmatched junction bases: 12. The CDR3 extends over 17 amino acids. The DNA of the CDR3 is TGTGCCAGCAGCTTATCAGTATCGGCGGGAGAGGCCGGGGAGCTGTTTTTT. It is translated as CASSLSVSAGEAGELFF.

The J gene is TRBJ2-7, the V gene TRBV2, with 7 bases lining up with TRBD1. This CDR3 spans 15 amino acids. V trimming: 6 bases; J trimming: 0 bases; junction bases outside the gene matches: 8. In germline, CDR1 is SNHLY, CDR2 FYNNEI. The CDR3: CASRDKDRSSYEQYF. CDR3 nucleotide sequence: TGTGCCAGCAGGGATAAGGACAGGTCCTCCTACGAGCAGTACTTC.

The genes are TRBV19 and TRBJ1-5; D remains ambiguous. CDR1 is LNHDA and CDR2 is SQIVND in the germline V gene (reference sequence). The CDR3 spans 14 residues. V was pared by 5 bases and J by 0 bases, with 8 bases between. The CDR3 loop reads CASSRILSNQPQHF. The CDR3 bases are TGTGCCAGTAGTCGCATCCTTAGCAATCAGCCCCAGCATTTT.

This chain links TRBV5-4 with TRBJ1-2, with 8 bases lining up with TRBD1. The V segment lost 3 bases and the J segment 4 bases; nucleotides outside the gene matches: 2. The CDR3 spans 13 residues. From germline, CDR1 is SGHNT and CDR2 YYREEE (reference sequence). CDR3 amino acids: CASSSDRGYGYTF. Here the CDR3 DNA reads TGTGCCAGCAGCTCAGACAGGGGCTATGGCTACACCTTC. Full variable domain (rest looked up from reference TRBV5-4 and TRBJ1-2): ETGVTQSPTHLIKTRGQQVTLRCSSQSGHNTVSWYQQALGQGPQFIFQYYREEENGRGNFPPRFSGLQFPNYSSELNVNALELDDSALYLCASSSDRGYGYTFGSGTRLTVV.

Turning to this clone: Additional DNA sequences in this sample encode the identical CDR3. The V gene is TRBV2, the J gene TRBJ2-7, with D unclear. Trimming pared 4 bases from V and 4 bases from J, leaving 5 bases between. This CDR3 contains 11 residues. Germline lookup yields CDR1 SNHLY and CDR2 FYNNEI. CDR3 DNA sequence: TGTGCCAGCAGTGTACTATACGAGCAGTACTTC. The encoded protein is CASSVLYEQYF.

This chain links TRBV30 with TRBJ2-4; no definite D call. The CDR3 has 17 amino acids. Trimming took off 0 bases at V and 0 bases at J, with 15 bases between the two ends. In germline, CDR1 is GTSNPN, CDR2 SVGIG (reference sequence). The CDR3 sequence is CAWSVRRNSLAKNIQYF. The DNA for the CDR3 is TGTGCCTGGAGTGTACGACGTAACTCACTAGCCAAAAACATTCAGTACTTC. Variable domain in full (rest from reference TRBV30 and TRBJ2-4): SQTIHQWPATLVQPVGSPLSLECTVEGTSNPNLYWYRQAAGRGLQLLFYSVGIGQISSEVPQNLSASRPQDRQFILSSKKLLLSDSGFYLCAWSVRRNSLAKNIQYFGAGTRLSVL.

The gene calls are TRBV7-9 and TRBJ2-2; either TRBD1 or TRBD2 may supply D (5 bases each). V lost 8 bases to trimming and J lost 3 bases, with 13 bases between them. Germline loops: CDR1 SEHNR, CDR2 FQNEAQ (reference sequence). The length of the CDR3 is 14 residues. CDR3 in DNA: TGTGCCAGCGTCCTTGGGGGTTACACCGGGGAGCTGTTTTTT. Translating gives CASVLGGYTGELFF.

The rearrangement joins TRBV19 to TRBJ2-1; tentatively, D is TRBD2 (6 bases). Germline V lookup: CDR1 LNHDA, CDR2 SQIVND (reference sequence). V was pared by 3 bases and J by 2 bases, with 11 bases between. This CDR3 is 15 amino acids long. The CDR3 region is CASSMRGTTYNEQFF. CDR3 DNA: TGTGCCAGTAGTATGCGCGGGACGACCTACAATGAGCAGTTCTTC.

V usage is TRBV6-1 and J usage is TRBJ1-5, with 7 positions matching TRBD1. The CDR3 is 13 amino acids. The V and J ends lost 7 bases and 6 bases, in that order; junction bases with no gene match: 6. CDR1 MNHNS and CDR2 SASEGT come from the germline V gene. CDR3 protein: CASTGQDGQPQHF. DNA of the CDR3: TGTGCCAGCACCGGACAGGACGGTCAGCCCCAGCATTTT.

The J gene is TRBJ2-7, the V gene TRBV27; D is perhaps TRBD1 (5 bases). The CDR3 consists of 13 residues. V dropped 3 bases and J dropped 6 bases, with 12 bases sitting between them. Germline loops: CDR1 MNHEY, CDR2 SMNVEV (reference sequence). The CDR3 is CASSLETGFEQYF. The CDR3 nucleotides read TGTGCCAGCAGTTTGGAAACAGGCTTCGAGCAGTACTTC.

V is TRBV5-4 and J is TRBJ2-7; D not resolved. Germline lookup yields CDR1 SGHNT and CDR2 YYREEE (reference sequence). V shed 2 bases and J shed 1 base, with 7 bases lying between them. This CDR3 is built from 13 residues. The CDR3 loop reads CASSLDASYEQYF. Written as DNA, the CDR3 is TGTGCCAGCAGCTTAGACGCGTCCTACGAGCAGTACTTC.

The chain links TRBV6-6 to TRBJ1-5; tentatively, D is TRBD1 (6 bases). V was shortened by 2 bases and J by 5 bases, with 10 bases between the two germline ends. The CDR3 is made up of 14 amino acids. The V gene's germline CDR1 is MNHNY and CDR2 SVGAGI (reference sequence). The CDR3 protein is CASSYDRRYQPQHF. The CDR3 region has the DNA TGTGCCAGCAGTTACGACAGGCGTTATCAGCCCCAGCATTTT.

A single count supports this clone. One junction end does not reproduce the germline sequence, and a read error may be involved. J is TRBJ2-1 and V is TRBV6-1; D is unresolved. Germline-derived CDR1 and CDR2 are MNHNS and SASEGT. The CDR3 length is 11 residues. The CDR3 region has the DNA TGTGCCAGCAGTGCCTACACTGAGCAGTTCTTC. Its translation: CASSAYTEQFF.

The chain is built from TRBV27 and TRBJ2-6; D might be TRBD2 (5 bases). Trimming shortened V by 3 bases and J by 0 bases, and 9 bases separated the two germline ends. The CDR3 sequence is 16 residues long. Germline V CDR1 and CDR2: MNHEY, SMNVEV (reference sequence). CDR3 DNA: TGTGCCAGCAGTTTTTCGGGAAACTCTGGGGCCAACGTCCTGACTTTC. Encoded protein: CASSFSGNSGANVLTF.

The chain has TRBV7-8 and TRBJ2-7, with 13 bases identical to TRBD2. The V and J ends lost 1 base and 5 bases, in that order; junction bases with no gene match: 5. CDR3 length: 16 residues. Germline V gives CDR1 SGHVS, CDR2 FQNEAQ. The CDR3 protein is CASSLGRLAGGHEQYF. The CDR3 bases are TGTGCCAGCAGCTTAGGACGACTAGCGGGAGGCCACGAGCAGTACTTC.

The DNA of the CDR3 is TGTGCCAGCAGCTTGCTTTCCTACGAGCAGTACTTC. This codes for CASSLLSYEQYF. The chain is built from TRBV5-6 and TRBJ2-7; D call uncertain. The V end was cut by 1 base, the J end by 1 base, with 3 bases between. The CDR3 has 12 residues. CDR1 SGHDT and CDR2 YYEEEE come from the germline V gene.

CDR3 sequence (DNA): TGTGCCAGCAGCTATTCCGGGACAGGGAATCAGCCCCAGCATTTT. This sequence encodes CASSYSGTGNQPQHF. The chain couples TRBV6-5 to TRBJ1-5, with 9 bases matching TRBD1. Unmatched junction bases numbered 7, after V lost 6 bases and J lost 4 bases. The germline gives CDR1 MNHEY, CDR2 SVGAGI. The CDR3 length is 15 residues.

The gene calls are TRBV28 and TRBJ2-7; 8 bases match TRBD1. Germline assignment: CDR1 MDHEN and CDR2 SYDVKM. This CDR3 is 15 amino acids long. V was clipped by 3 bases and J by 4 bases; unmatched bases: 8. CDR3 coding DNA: TGTGCCAGCAGTTTTAGGGTTCGACAGGGGTACGAGCAGTACTTC. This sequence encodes CASSFRVRQGYEQYF.

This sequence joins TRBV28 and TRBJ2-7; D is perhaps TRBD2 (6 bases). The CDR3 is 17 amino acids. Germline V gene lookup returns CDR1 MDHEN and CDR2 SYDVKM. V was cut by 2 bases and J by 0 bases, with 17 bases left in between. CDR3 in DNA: TGTGCCAGCAGTTTAGGGCCACTAGCTTCAGTCTCCTACGAGCAGTACTTC. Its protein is CASSLGPLASVSYEQYF.

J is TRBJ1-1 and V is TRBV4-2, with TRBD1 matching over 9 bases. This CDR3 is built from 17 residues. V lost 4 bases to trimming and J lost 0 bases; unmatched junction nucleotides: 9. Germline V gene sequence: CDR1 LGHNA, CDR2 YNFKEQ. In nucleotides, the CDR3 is TGTGCCAGCAGCCCTACAGACAGGGGGAAGATGAACACTGAAGCTTTCTTT. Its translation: CASSPTDRGKMNTEAFF.